The present entry profiles one T cell receptor beta chain with its context. The sample comes from a study of identical twins' blood T cells. Likely shared infections and vaccines: all three twin pairs were reared together. Trimming stripped 2 bases from V and 5 bases from J, with 19 bases between. CDR3 length: 16 amino acids. Germline CDR1 reads SGHRS; CDR2 reads YFSETQ. Libraries were made from RNA as TCR cDNA, using a modified protocol. MiXCR, applied by TCRdb to the 5' RACE reads, yields one record per CDR3 protein. The sample lists roughly 380,000 distinct CDR3 sequences, roughly 27% occurring once.

The clonotype comes from a woman between 18 and 49 years old in good health. The specimen sequenced was PBMCs. The chain couples TRBV5-1 to TRBJ1-1, with D maybe TRBD1 (6 bases). This CDR3 reads CASSLNIGTSKTEAFF. CDR3 sequence (DNA): TGCGCCAGCAGCTTAAATATTGGGACATCTAAGACTGAAGCTTTCTTT.